This TCR beta chain was captured by sequencing in a study of cytomegalovirus exposure and HLA in healthy donors. This PCR relied on a set of 60 Vbeta primers and 13 Jbeta primers. TCRdb keeps only in-frame clones here, not all; method: immunoSEQ multiplex PCR. The sample lists roughly 140,000 clones, around 60% occurring once. Comment on this clone: Its antigen is unidentified.

This CDR3 is built from 14 residues. Germline CDR1 SNHLY, CDR2 FYNNEI. The V segment lost 7 bases and the J segment 1 base; nucleotides outside the gene matches: 7. Whole-study results and caveats: In a later analysis, V- and J-gene trimming of beta chains associated with a DCLRE1C missense variant, replicated independently.

Sequencing input: PBMCs. This clonotype originated in a woman aged 55-70 years in good health and CMV-seropositive. The V gene is TRBV2, the J gene TRBJ2-7; TRBD2 matches 7 bases. The CDR3 region is CASTNGGRSYEQYF. The CDR3 DNA reads TGTGCCAGCACCAACGGGGGGAGGTCCTACGAGCAGTACTTC.